This record looks at one T cell receptor (beta chain) sequence and its context. This clonotype was observed many times. Which antigen it targets is not known. Base qualities are missing; no much larger clone stands one base away. Including cysteine and phenylalanine, the CDR3 has 12 amino acids. Only CDR3 DNA is held: 36 bases, read in frame from base 1. Via the germline V gene, CDR1 is SGHRS and CDR2 YFSETQ. Trimming takes 3 bases from V and 0 bases from J, and the germline ends sit 3 bases apart. Per the publication, the time point label means: persistent/refractory GD, antithyroid drugs over 5 years with positive TRAb. For both TCR sequencing and RNA sequencing, RNA was extracted from PBMCs in TRIzol. The diagnosis of Graves' disease followed American Thyroid Association guidelines. Patients for the study were recruited at an endocrinology department in Xi'an, China. Each patient gave 8.5 to 9.5 milliliters of peripheral blood, collected in an EDTA anticoagulant tube. Ficoll Paque Plus density gradient separation was used to isolate PBMCs, and no further T cell sorting was done. An Agilent 2100 Bioanalyzer and agarose gel were used to assess RNA quality, and a NanoDrop 2000 was used to measure RNA concentration.

The sample is drawn from a study of regulatory T cells in long-lasting Graves disease (TCRdb year 2021). Regarding the research as a whole: Persistent Graves' disease was defined as persistently positive TSH receptor autoantibodies together with antithyroid drug treatment for over 5 years. Persistent Graves' disease patients in the clinical cohort had taken antithyroid drugs for about 9.7 years on average. Patients with persistent Graves' disease were compared with patients with newly diagnosed Graves' disease using TCR sequencing and RNA sequencing of peripheral blood. A total of roughly 35 samples underwent TCR sequencing: about 13 from persistent and roughly 20 from newly diagnosed Graves' disease patients. The study took place in China and was registered as a clinical trial.

Beyond this particular receptor, the publication reports: Only the TCR beta chain was sequenced and analyzed. A larger number of public clonotypes was shared among persistent patients (approximately 3,000) than among newly diagnosed patients (around 970). Compared with newly diagnosed patients, patients with persistent Graves' disease had lower TCR Shannon entropy and fewer highly expanded clones, which suggests clonal expansion. Preferential use of TRBV28, TRBJ1-2 and TRBJ2-5 was observed in persistent disease, whereas TRBV20-1 and TRBJ2-1 were favored in newly diagnosed disease. The small sample size was acknowledged by the authors as a limitation that may reduce accuracy. Peripheral blood alone was examined, since thyroid tissue, which constituted the primary lesion, could not be accessed.

The library was made by multiplex PCR. The instrument was an Illumina HiSeq 4000. To build TCR beta libraries, CDR3 regions were amplified by Arm-PCR using iRepertoire HTBI primers. PCR products were gel purified before sequencing. Turning to the authors' computational methods: Gene usage analysis of CDR3 amino acid clonotypes used the approximately 56 TRBV and 14 to 15 TRBJ segments found across samples. COPE and FqMerger were used to merge filtered high-quality paired reads into contigs. BLAST was used to align contigs to the IMGT TRBV, TRBD and TRBJ reference genes, and CDR3 was defined following IMGT. Highly expanded clones were defined as clonotypes with a frequency above 0.1%. Shannon entropy was used to measure repertoire diversity, and the Gini coefficient was used to measure V-J evenness. A clonotype found in more than one individual was treated as public. The public reads were reprocessed in TCRdb via fastp at Q25 and MiXCR, keeping in-frame beta chains. Every distinct CDR3 protein forms one entry, paired with its most common genes and DNA. These V and J calls originate from TCRdb's pipeline instead of the authors' own analysis. Recorded for this sample are around 500,000 distinct CDR3 sequences; about 20% of them occurred a single time. The ten largest clones add up to less than 9% of the sample.

The sequence joins TRBV5-1 to TRBJ1-2; the D segment cannot be called with confidence. The sequence was obtained from a female donor with Graves disease. Sequences were derived from peripheral blood mononuclear cells (PBMCs), sampled when the disease was refractory, from a patient treated with antithyroid drugs. The nucleotide sequence reads as follows: TGCGCCAGCAGCTGGACTAACTATGGCTACACCTTC. Its protein reads: CASSWTNYGYTF.